This T cell receptor beta chain stems from a study of T-cell reconstitution after alpha-beta-depleted transplantation in children. Researchers prepared the TCRbeta library using unique molecular identifiers, the study reports. TCRdb ran MiXCR on the PCR reads and lists one entry per CDR3 protein. The sample shows 200,000 to 250,000 distinct CDR3 sequences, approximately 11% of them seen only once. The CDR3 consists of 15 residues. Trimming took 1 base from V and 3 from J, leaving 12 bases between them. Germline lookup yields CDR1 SGHTA and CDR2 FQGNSA. This clonotype was seen repeatedly, ten times or more. What it binds is unknown. Study-level results: Some patients showed high day-60 TCRbeta diversity, which derived from surviving recipient T cells and thymic progenitors.

This specimen consisted of PBMCs, obtained before TCRalphabeta/CD19-depleted stem cell transplant. This clonotype was obtained from a child under two years old with acute myeloid leukemia, due to receive a stem cell transplant. The J gene is TRBJ1-1, the V gene TRBV7-2, with a possible D match to TRBD1 (5 bases). In DNA form, the CDR3 reads TGTGCCAGCAGCTTAGTCGGGGGAGGGCACACTGAAGCTTTCTTT. As protein: CASSLVGGGHTEAFF.